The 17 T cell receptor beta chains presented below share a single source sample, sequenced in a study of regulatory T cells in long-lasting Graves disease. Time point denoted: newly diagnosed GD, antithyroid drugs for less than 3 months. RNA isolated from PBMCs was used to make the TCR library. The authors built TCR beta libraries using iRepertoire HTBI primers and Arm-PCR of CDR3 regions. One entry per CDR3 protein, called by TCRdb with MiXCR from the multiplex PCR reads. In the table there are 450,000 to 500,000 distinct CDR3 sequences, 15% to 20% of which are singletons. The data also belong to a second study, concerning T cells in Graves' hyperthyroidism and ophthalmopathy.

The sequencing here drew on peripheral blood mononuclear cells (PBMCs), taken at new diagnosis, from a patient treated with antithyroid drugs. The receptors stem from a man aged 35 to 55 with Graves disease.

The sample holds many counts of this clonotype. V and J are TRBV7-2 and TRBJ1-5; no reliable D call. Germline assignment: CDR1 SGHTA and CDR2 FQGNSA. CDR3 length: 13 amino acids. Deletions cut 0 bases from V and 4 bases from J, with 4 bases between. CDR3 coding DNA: TGTGCCAGCAGCTTAGCGGCGAATCAGCCCCAGCATTTT. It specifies CASSLAANQPQHF.

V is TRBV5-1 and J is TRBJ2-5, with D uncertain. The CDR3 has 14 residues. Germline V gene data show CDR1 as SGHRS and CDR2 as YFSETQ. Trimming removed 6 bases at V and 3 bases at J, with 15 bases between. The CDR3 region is CASKLTPQKETQYF. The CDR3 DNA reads TGCGCCAGCAAACTGACACCTCAGAAAGAGACCCAGTACTTC.

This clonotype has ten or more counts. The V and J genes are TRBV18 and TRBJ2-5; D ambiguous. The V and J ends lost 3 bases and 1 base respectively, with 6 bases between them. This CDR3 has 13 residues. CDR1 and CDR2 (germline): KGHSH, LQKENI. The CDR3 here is CASSPGSQETQYF. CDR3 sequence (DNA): TGTGCCAGCTCACCTGGCAGCCAAGAGACCCAGTACTTC.

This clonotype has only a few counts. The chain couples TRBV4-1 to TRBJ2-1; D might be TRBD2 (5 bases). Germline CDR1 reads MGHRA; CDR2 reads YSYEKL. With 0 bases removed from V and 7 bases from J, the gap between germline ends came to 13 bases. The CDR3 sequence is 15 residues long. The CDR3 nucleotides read TGCGCCAGCAGCCAAGAAGAACTAGTGTGGAATGAGCAGTTCTTC. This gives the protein CASSQEELVWNEQFF.

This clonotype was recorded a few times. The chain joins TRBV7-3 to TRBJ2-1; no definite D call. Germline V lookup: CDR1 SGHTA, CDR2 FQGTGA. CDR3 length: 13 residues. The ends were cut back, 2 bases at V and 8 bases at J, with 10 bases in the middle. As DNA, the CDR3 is TGTGCCAGCAGCTTAGGTTCTGGCGATGAGCAGTTCTTC. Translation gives CASSLGSGDEQFF.

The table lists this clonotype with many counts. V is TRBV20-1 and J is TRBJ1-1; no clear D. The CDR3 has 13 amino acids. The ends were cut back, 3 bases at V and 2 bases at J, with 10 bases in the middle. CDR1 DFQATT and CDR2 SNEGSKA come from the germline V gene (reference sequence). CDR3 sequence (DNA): TGCAGTGCTAGTGGGGTTACTAACACTGAAGCTTTCTTT. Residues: CSASGVTNTEAFF.

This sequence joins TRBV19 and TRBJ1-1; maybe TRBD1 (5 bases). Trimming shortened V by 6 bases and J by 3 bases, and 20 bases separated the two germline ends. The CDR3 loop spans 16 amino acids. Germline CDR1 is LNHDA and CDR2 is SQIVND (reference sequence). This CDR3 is CASSKTAGRLYTEAFF. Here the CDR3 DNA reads TGTGCCAGTAGCAAGACGGCAGGGAGGTTGTACACTGAAGCTTTCTTT. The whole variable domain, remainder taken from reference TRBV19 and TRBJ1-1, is DGGITQSPKYLFRKEGQNVTLSCEQNLNHDAMYWYRQDPGQGLRLIYYSQIVNDFQKGDIAEGYSVSREKKESFPLTVTSAQKNPTAFYLCASSKTAGRLYTEAFFGQGTRLTVV.

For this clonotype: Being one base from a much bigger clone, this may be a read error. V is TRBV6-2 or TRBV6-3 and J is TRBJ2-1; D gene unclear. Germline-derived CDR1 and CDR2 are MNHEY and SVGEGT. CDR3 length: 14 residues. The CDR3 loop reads CASSHSNPGNEQFF. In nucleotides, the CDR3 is TGTGCCAGCAGTCACTCAAATCCAGGCAATGAGCAGTTCTTC.

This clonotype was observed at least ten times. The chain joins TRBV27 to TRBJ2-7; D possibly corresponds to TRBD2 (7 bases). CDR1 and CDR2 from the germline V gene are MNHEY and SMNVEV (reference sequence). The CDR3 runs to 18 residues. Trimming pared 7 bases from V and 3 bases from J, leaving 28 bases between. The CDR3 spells CASILKWGGSQVYYEQYF. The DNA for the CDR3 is TGTGCCAGCATCCTGAAGTGGGGGGGCAGTCAAGTCTACTACGAGCAGTACTTC.

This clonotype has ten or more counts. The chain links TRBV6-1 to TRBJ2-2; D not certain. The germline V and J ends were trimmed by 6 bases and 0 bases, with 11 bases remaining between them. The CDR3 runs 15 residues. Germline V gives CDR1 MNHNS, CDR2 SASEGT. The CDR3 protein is CASSYTRPNTGELFF. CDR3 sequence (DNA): TGTGCCAGCAGCTATACCCGGCCGAACACCGGGGAGCTGTTTTTT.

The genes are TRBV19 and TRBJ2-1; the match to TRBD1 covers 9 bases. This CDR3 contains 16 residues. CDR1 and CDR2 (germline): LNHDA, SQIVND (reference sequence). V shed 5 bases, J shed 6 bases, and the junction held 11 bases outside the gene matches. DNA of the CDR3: TGTGCCAGTAGTCCTCCGGGACAGGGACCACCCAATGAGCAGTTCTTC. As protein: CASSPPGQGPPNEQFF.

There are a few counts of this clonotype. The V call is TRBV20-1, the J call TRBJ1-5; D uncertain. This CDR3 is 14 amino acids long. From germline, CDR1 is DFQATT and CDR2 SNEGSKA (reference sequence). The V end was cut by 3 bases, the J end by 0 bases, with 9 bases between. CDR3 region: CSASSGNSNQPQHF. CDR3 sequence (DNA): TGCAGTGCTAGTTCGGGGAATAGCAATCAGCCCCAGCATTTT.

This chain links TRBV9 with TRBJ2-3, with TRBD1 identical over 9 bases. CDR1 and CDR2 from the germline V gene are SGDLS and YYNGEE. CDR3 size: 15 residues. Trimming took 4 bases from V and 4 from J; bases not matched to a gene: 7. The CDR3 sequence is CASSSGTGPADTQYF. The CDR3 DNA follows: TGTGCCAGCAGCTCAGGGACAGGGCCGGCAGATACGCAGTATTTT.

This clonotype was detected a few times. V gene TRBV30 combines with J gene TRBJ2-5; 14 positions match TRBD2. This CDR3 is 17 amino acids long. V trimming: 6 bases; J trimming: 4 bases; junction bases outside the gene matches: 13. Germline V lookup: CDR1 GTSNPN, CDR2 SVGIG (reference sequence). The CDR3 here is CACTRGTSGSNRETQYF. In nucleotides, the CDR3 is TGTGCCTGTACAAGGGGGACTAGCGGGAGTAACAGAGAGACCCAGTACTTC. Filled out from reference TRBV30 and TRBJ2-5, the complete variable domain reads SQTIHQWPATLVQPVGSPLSLECTVEGTSNPNLYWYRQAAGRGLQLLFYSVGIGQISSEVPQNLSASRPQDRQFILSSKKLLLSDSGFYLCACTRGTSGSNRETQYFGPGTRLLVL.

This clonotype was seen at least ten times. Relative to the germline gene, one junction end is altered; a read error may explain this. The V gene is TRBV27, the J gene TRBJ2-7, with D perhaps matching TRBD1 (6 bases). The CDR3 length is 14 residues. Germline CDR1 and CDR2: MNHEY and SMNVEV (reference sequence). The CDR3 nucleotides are TGTGCCGGCAGTTTATCGAAGGGGGTACACGAGCAGTACTTC. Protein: CAGSLSKGVHEQYF.

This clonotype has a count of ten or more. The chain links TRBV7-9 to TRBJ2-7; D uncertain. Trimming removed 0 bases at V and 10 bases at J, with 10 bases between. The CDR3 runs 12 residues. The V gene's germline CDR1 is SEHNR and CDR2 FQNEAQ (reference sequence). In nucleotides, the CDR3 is TGTGCCAGCAGCTTAGCAAGGCGTGAACAGTACTTC. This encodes CASSLARREQYF.

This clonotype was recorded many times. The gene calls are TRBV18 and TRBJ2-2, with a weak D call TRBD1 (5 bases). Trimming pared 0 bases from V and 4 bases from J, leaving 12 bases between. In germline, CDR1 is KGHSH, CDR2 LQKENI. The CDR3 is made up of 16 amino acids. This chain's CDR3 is CASSPPGQGATGELFF. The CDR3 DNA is TGTGCCAGCTCACCACCCGGGCAGGGTGCCACCGGGGAGCTGTTTTTT.